Below, one TCR beta chain is given with its context. The sample belongs to a study of monozygotic twins with inflammatory bowel disease. Germline V CDR1 and CDR2: SGHNT, YYREEE (reference sequence). The CDR3 spans 14 residues. Each CDR3 protein gets one entry in TCRdb, which reprocessed the 5' RACE reads and gives no DNA. The sample's table shows approximately 300,000 distinct CDR3 sequences. This chain connects TRBV5-4 to TRBJ2-2; the TCRdb D gene call, TRBD1, has no DNA to confirm it. The source material was blood. The sequence was obtained from a human donor with ulcerative colitis or Crohn's disease, or a healthy co-twin of an affected twin (not recorded which). The CDR3 reads CASSTGRQGRELFF.